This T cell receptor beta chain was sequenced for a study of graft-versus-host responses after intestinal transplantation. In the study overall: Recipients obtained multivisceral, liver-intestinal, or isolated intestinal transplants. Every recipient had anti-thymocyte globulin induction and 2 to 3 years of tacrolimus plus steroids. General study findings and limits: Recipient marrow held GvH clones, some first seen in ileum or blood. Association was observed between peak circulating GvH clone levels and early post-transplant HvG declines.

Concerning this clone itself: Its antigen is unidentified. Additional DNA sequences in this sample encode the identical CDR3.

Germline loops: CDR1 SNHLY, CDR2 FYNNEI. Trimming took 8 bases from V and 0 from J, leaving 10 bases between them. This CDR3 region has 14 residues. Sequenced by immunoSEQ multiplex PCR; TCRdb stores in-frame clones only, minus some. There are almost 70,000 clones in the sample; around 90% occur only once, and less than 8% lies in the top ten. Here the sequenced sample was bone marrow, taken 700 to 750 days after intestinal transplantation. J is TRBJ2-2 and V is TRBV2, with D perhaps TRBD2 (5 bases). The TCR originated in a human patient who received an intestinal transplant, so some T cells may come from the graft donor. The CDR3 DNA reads TGTGCCAGCGGTAGGACTGCGAACACCGGGGAGCTGTTTTTT. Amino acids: CASGRTANTGELFF.